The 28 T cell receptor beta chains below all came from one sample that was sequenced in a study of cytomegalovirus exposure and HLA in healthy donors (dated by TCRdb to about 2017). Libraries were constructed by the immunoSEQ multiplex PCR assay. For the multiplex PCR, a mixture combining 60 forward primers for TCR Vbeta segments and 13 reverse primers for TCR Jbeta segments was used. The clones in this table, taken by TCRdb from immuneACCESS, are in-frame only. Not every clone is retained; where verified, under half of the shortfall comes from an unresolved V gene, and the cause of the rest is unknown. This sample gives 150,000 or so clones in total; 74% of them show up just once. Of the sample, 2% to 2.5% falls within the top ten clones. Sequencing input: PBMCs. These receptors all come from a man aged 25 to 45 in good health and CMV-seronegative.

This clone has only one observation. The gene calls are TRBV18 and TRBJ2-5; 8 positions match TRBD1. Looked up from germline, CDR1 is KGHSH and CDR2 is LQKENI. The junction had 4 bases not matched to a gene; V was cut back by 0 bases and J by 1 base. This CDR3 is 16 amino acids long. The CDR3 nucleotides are TGTGCCAGCTCACCACCGACCAGGGGGCCCCAAGAGACCCAGTACTTC. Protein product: CASSPPTRGPQETQYF.

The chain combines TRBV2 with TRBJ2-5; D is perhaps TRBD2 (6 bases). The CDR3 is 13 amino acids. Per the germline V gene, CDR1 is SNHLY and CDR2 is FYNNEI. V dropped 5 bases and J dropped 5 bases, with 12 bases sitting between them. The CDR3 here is CASSPASVETQYF. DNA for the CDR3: TGTGCCAGCAGTCCCGCTAGCGTGGAGACCCAGTACTTC.

The CDR3 DNA sequence: TGTGCCAGCAGCCAGAATCGCGGGGAATCCCCGTTCTTC. This translates into CASSQNRGESPFF. The rearrangement uses TRBV4-2 and TRBJ2-1, with a weak D call TRBD2 (6 bases). CDR1 is LGHNA and CDR2 is YNFKEQ in the germline V gene. The CDR3 consists of 13 residues. V lost 3 bases and J lost 15, with 18 bases in between.

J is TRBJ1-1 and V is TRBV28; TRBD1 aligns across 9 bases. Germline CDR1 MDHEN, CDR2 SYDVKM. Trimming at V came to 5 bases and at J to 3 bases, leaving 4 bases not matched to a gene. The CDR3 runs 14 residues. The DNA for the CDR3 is TGTGCCAGCAGTACAGGGGGCCAGGACACTGAAGCTTTCTTT. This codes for CASSTGGQDTEAFF.

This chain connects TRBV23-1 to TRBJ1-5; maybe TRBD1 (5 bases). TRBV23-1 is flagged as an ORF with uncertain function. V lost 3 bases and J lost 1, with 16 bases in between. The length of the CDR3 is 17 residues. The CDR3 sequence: CASSHPVGQGSNQPQHF. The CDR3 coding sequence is TGCGCCAGCAGTCATCCAGTAGGACAAGGGAGCAATCAGCCCCAGCATTTT.

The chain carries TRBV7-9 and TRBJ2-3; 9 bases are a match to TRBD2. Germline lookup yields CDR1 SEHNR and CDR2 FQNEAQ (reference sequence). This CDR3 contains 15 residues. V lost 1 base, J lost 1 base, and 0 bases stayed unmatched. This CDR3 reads CASSLGTSGTDTQYF. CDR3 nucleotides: TGTGCCAGCAGCTTAGGGACTAGCGGCACAGATACGCAGTATTTT.

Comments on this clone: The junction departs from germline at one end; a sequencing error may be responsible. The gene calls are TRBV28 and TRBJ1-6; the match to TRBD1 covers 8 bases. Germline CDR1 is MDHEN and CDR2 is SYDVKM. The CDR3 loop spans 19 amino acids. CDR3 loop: CASSLMGTGGLSYNSPLNF. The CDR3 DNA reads TGTGCCAGCAGTTTAATGGGGACAGGCGGACTCTCCTATAATTCACCCCTCAACTTT. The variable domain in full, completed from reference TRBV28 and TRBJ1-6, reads DVKVTQSSRYLVKRTGEKVFLECVQDMDHENMFWYRQDPGLGLRLIYFSYDVKMKEKGDIPEGYSVSREKKERFSLILESASTNQTSMYLCASSLMGTGGLSYNSPLNFGNGTRLTVT.

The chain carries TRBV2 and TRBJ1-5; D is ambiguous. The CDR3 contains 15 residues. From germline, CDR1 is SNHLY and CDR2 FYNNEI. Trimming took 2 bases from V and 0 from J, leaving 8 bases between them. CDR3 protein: CASSEIRVSNQPQHF. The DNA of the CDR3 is TGTGCCAGCAGTGAAATTCGGGTTAGCAATCAGCCCCAGCATTTT. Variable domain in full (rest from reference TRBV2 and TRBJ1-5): EPEVTQTPSHQVTQMGQEVILRCVPISNHLYFYWYRQILGQKVEFLVSFYNNEISEKSEIFDDQFSVERPDGSNFTLKIRSTKLEDSAMYFCASSEIRVSNQPQHFGDGTRLSIL.

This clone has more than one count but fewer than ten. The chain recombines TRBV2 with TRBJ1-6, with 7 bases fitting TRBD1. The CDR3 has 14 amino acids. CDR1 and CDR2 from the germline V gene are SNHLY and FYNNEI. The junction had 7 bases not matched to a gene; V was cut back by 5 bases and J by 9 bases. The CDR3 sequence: CASSNQGDRSPLHF. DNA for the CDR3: TGTGCCAGCAGTAACCAGGGGGACCGTTCACCCCTCCACTTT.

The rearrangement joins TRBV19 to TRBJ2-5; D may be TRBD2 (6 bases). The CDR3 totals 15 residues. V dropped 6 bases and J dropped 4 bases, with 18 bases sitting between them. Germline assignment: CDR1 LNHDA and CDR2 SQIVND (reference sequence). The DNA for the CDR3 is TGTGCCAGTAGGAGTAGCGGTACAATTGGAGAGACCCAGTACTTC. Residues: CASRSSGTIGETQYF. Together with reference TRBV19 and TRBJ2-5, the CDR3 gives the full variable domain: DGGITQSPKYLFRKEGQNVTLSCEQNLNHDAMYWYRQDPGQGLRLIYYSQIVNDFQKGDIAEGYSVSREKKESFPLTVTSAQKNPTAFYLCASRSSGTIGETQYFGPGTRLLVL.

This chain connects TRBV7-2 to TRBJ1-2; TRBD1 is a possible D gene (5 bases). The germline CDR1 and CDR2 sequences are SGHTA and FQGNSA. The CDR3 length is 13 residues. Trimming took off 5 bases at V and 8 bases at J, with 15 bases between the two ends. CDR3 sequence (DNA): TGTGCCAGCAGCGCGGGACCCCGTGACGGCTACACCTTC. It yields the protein CASSAGPRDGYTF.

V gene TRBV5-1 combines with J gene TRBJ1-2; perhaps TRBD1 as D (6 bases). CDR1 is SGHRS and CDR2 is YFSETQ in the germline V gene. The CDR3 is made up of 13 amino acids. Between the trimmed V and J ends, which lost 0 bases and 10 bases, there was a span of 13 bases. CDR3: CASSLDVRQVYTF. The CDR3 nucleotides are TGCGCCAGCAGCTTGGATGTGCGACAGGTCTACACCTTC.

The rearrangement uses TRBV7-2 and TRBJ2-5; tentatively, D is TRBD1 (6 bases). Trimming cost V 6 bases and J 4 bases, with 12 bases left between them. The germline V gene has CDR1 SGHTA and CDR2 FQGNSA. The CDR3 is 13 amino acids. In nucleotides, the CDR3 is TGTGCCAGCAGAACAGGGCCGGGAGAGACCCAGTACTTC. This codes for CASRTGPGETQYF. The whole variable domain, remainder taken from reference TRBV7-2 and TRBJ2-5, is GAGVSQSPSNKVTEKGKDVELRCDPISGHTALYWYRQSLGQGLEFLIYFQGNSAPDKSGLPSDRFSAERTGGSVSTLTIQRTQQEDSAVYLCASRTGPGETQYFGPGTRLLVL.

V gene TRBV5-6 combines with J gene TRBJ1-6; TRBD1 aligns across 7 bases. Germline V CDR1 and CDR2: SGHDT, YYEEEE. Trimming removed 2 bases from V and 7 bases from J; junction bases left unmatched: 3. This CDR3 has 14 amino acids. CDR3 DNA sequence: TGTGCCAGCAGCTTACAGGGGAGGAATTCACCCCTCCACTTT. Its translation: CASSLQGRNSPLHF.

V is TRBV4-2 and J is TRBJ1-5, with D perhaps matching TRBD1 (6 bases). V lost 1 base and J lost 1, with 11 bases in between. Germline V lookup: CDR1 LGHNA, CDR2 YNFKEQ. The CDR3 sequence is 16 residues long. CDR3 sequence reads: CASSQVMRGSNQPQHF. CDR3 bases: TGTGCCAGCAGCCAAGTTATGAGGGGGAGCAATCAGCCCCAGCATTTT.

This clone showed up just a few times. For the CDR3, the DNA is TGTGCCAGTAGTATCTCAGTGGGCCTCTACAATGAGCAGTTCTTC. It yields the protein CASSISVGLYNEQFF. V and J are TRBV19 and TRBJ2-1; D remains ambiguous. The V gene lost 3 bases and the J gene lost 3 bases, with 12 bases spanning the gap. There are 15 residues in the CDR3. The germline V gene encodes CDR1 LNHDA and CDR2 SQIVND (reference sequence). The full variable domain, its missing parts supplied by reference TRBV19 and TRBJ2-1, is DGGITQSPKYLFRKEGQNVTLSCEQNLNHDAMYWYRQDPGQGLRLIYYSQIVNDFQKGDIAEGYSVSREKKESFPLTVTSAQKNPTAFYLCASSISVGLYNEQFFGPGTRLTVL.

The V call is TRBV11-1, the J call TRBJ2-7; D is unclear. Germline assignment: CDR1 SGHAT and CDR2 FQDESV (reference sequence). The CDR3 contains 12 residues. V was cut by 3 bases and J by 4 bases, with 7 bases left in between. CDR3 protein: CASSLGSYEQYF. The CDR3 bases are TGTGCCAGCAGCTTGGGCAGTTACGAGCAGTACTTC.

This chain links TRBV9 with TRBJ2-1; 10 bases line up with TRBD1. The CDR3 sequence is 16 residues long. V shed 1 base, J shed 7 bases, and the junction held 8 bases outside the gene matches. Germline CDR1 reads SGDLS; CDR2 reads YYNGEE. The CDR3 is CASSVFTGTGVNEQFF. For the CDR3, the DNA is TGTGCCAGCAGCGTATTCACCGGGACAGGGGTGAATGAGCAGTTCTTC.

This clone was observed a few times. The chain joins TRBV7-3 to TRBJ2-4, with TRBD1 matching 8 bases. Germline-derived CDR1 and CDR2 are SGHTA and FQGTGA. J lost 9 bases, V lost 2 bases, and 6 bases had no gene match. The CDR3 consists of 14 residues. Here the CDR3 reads CASSLDRGSGIQYF. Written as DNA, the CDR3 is TGTGCCAGCAGCTTAGACAGGGGATCGGGCATTCAGTACTTC.

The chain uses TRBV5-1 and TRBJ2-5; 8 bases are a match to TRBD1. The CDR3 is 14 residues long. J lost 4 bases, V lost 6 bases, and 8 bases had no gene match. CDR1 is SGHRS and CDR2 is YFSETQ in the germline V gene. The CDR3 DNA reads TGCGCCAGCACGCAGGGGGCCGGTGGAGAGACCCAGTACTTC. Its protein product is CASTQGAGGETQYF.

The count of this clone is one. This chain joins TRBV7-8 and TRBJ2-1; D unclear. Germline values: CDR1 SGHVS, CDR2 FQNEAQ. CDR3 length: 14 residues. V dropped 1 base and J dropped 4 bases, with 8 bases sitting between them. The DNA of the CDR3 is TGTGCCAGCAGCTTAGTTAGGAGATACAATGAGCAGTTCTTC. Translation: CASSLVRRYNEQFF.

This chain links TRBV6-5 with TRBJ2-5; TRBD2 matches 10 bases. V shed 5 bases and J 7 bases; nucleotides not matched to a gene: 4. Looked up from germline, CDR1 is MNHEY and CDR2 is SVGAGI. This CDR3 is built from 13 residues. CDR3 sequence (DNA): TGTGCCAGCAGTGAAGTAGCGGGGGGGACCCAGTACTTC. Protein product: CASSEVAGGTQYF.

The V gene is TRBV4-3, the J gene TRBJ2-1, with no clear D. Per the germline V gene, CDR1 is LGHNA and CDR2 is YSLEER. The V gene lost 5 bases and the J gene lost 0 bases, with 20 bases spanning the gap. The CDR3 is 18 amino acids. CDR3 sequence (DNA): TGCGCCAGCAGCGCCCCGGGTTCCCCATCAAGCTCCTACAATGAGCAGTTCTTC. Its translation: CASSAPGSPSSSYNEQFF.

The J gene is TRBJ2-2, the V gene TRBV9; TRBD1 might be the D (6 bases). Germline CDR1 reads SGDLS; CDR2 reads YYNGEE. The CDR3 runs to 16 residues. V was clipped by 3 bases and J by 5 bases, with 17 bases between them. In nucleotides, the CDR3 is TGTGCCAGCAGCGCAGTGGACAGTTTGATAACCGGGGAGCTGTTTTTT. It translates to CASSAVDSLITGELFF.

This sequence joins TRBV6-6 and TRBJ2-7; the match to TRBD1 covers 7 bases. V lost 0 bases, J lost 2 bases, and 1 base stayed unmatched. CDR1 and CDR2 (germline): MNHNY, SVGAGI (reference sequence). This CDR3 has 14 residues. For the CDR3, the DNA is TGTGCCAGCAGTTACTCTACAGGGGCCTACGAGCAGTACTTC. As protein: CASSYSTGAYEQYF.

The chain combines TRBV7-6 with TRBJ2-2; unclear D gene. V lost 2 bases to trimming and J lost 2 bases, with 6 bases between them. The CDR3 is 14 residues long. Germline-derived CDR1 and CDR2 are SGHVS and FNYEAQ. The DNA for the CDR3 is TGTGCCAGCAGCTTATTAGATAACACCGGGGAGCTGTTTTTT. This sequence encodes CASSLLDNTGELFF.

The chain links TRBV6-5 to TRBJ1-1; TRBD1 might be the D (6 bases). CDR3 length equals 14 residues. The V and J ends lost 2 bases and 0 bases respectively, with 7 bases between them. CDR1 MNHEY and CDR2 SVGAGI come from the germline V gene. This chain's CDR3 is CASSYGGVNTEAFF. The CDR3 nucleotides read TGTGCCAGCAGTTACGGGGGCGTGAACACTGAAGCTTTCTTT.

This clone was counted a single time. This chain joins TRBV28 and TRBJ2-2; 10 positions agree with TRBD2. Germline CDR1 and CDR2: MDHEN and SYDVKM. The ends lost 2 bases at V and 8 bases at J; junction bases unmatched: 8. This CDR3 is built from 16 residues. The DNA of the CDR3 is TGTGCCAGCAGTTTACTTCGACTAGCGGGTGGTGGGGAGCTGTTTTTT. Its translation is CASSLLRLAGGGELFF. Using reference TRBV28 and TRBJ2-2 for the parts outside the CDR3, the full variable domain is DVKVTQSSRYLVKRTGEKVFLECVQDMDHENMFWYRQDPGLGLRLIYFSYDVKMKEKGDIPEGYSVSREKKERFSLILESASTNQTSMYLCASSLLRLAGGGELFFGEGSRLTVL.